The sequence of this T cell receptor beta chain was determined in a study of long-term antiretroviral therapy in people with HIV. Findings and caveats of the study: CDR3 lengths in HIV samples spanned a narrower range than controls.

Going into DNA extraction, samples held about 0.85-11 million cryopreserved PBMC. A few counts support this clone. Its antigen remains unidentified. Version v3.0 of the immunoSEQ assay ran at survey level. Sequencing was directed toward about 40,000-50,000 T-cell genomes in each sample. Some clones are missing from TCRdb's copy, which holds only in-frame ones; the method was immunoSEQ multiplex PCR. Of about 7,000 clones detected, around 73% appear once; the ten largest clones hold approximately 31%. The germline CDR1 and CDR2 sequences are LNHDA and SQIVND (reference sequence). The V end lost 7 bases, the J end lost 9 bases, and 12 bases lay between the germline ends. This CDR3 contains 11 residues.

This clonotype was sampled from a middle-aged man with HIV. Material: unsorted PBMCs, obtained 0.2 years after starting antiretroviral therapy. J is TRBJ1-1 and V is TRBV19; no definite D call. CDR3 nucleotide sequence: TGTGCCAGTAATCATCATGATCAAGCTTTCTTT. This codes for CASNHHDQAFF.